The rows below give T cell receptor beta chains drawn from one sample of a study of blood T cells in healthy people across ages. TCRdb re-called the 5' RACE reads with MiXCR, one entry per CDR3 protein. Counted here are around 500,000 distinct CDR3 sequences, under 55% occurring once; the ten biggest clones make up approximately 25%. The sequenced material came from blood. The receptors shown here come from a man older than 75 in good health. Each CDR3 is given with its conserved first and last residue. A D gene is named only where the DNA matches it firmly. Only some rows state a clone size, as once, few, many or a class for expanded clones.

d_call,clone_size,v_call,j_call,cdr3_aa,cdr3_nt
.,.,TRBV7-2,TRBJ2-7,CASSLGNPAGLTYEQYF,TGTGCCAGCAGCTTAGGGAACCCAGCGGGCCTAACCTACGAGCAGTACTTC
.,.,TRBV20-1,TRBJ1-5,CSARDEGHLSNQPQHF,TGCAGTGCTAGGGACGAGGGACACCTTAGCAATCAGCCCCAGCATTTT
.,few,TRBV9,TRBJ2-7,CASSPGPGVRYEQYF,TGTGCCAGCAGCCCAGGCCCCGGGGTCCGGTACGAGCAGTACTTC
TRBD1,.,TRBV5-1,TRBJ1-4,CASSFGTENEKLFF,TGCGCCAGCAGCTTCGGGACAGAGAATGAAAAACTGTTTTTT
.,.,TRBV20-1,TRBJ2-5,CSARGFGLASQTQYF,TGCAGTGCTAGGGGATTTGGGCTAGCTTCCCAGACCCAGTACTTC
TRBD2,few,TRBV9,TRBJ2-3,CASSVGTSGTTDTQYF,TGTGCCAGCAGCGTAGGCACTAGCGGCACCACAGATACGCAGTATTTT
.,few,TRBV12-3/TRBV12-4,TRBJ2-3,CASSLGAETDTQYF,TGTGCCAGCAGTTTAGGGGCGGAGACAGATACGCAGTATTTT
TRBD2,few,TRBV20-1,TRBJ2-4,CSADAGVLAKNIQYF,TGCAGTGCTGATGCGGGAGTACTAGCCAAAAACATTCAGTACTTC
TRBD1,many,TRBV6-6,TRBJ2-5,CASSRMTGQTQETQYF,TGTGCCAGCAGCCGTATGACGGGACAGACGCAAGAGACCCAGTACTTC
TRBD1,few,TRBV10-3,TRBJ2-5,CATRQGVQETQYF,TGTGCCACACGACAGGGGGTCCAAGAGACCCAGTACTTC
.,.,TRBV6-2/TRBV6-3,TRBJ1-2,CASSYPGTPYGYTF,TGTGCCAGCAGTTACCCTGGGACCCCCTATGGCTACACCTTC
.,.,TRBV28,TRBJ1-5,CASSLMGDWQSQHF,TGTGCCAGCAGTTTAATGGGTGATTGGCAGTCCCAGCATTTT
TRBD1,few,TRBV29-1,TRBJ2-7,CSVTRDSSSYEQYF,TGCAGCGTGACCCGGGACAGCAGCTCCTACGAGCAGTACTTC
.,.,TRBV4-3,TRBJ2-7,CASSQGTGGYNEQYF,TGCGCCAGCAGCCAAGGAACCGGGGGTTACAATGAGCAGTACTTC
.,.,TRBV5-1,TRBJ2-5,CASSVRQQETQYF,TGCGCCAGCAGCGTGCGGCAGCAAGAGACCCAGTACTTC
.,.,TRBV20-1,TRBJ2-2,CSARDKRNTGELFF,TGCAGTGCTAGAGATAAAAGAAACACCGGGGAGCTGTTTTTT
.,few,TRBV5-1,TRBJ1-2,CASSLALDRKAYGYTF,TGCGCCAGCAGCTTGGCGTTGGACAGAAAGGCCTATGGCTACACCTTC
.,.,TRBV3-1,TRBJ1-2,CASSQVGQTYGYTF,TGTGCCAGCAGCCAAGTCGGACAGACGTATGGCTACACCTTC
.,.,TRBV7-9,TRBJ1-2,CASSLDLRVAGYTF,TGTGCCAGCAGCTTAGACCTAAGGGTTGCTGGCTACACCTTC
.,.,TRBV20-1,TRBJ2-5,CSARKTAGGETQYF,TGCAGTGCCCGAAAGACCGCCGGTGGGGAGACCCAGTACTTC
.,.,TRBV7-2,TRBJ1-2,CASSLVGQHPGYTF,TGTGCCAGCAGCTTAGTAGGACAGCATCCGGGCTACACCTTC
TRBD2,few,TRBV7-3,TRBJ2-1,CASSLGGTRVDEQFF,TGTGCCAGCAGCTTAGGGGGGACTAGAGTTGATGAGCAGTTCTTC
.,few,TRBV7-2,TRBJ2-3,CASSLIGDPSTDTQYF,TGTGCCAGCAGCTTAATCGGGGACCCGAGCACAGATACGCAGTATTTT
TRBD2,.,TRBV7-2,TRBJ2-7,CASSLAATTGTSVYEQYF,TGTGCCAGCAGCTTAGCGGCGACGACCGGGACTAGCGTCTACGAGCAGTACTTC
.,.,TRBV20-1,TRBJ1-5,CSARDYGRDQPQHF,TGCAGTGCTAGAGATTACGGGCGTGATCAGCCCCAGCATTTT
.,once,TRBV29-1,TRBJ2-2,CSADQGPTGELFF,TGCAGCGCCGACCAAGGACCGACCGGGGAGCTGTTTTTT
.,many,TRBV29-1,TRBJ2-1,CSVEVTGMGDEQFF,TGCAGCGTTGAAGTTACAGGAATGGGCGATGAGCAGTTCTTC
.,few,TRBV12-3/TRBV12-4,TRBJ1-1,CASSFLDTVNTEAFF,TGTGCCAGCAGTTTCCTAGACACAGTGAACACTGAAGCTTTCTTT
.,.,TRBV28,TRBJ2-7,CASNKPSSFNEQYF,TGTGCCAGCAATAAGCCTAGCTCCTTTAACGAGCAGTACTTC
TRBD2,.,TRBV25-1,TRBJ2-3,CASSTPGGLLTDTQYF,TGTGCCAGCAGTACCCCGGGGGGTCTTCTTACAGATACGCAGTATTTT
.,few,TRBV15,TRBJ2-3,CATSVLEGLTDTQYF,TGTGCCACCTCTGTGCTCGAGGGGCTGACAGATACGCAGTATTTT
TRBD2,few,TRBV28,TRBJ2-7,CASSFISGSVTYEQYF,TGTGCCAGCAGTTTTATCAGCGGGAGTGTAACCTACGAGCAGTACTTC
.,few,TRBV5-1,TRBJ2-3,CASSSSDRSTQYF,TGCGCCAGCAGCTCCTCAGATCGGAGTACGCAGTATTTT
.,few,TRBV28,TRBJ2-7,CASRGMSYYEQYF,TGTGCCAGCAGGGGCATGAGTTACTACGAGCAGTACTTC
.,.,TRBV10-3,TRBJ2-7,CAITQRPFYEQYF,TGTGCCATCACTCAGCGGCCCTTCTACGAGCAGTACTTC
TRBD1,few,TRBV4-3,TRBJ1-1,CASSLVPGQGRAFF,TGCGCCAGCAGCCTCGTCCCGGGACAGGGGAGAGCTTTCTTT
.,.,TRBV7-2,TRBJ2-1,CASSPGRLEGEQFF,TGTGCCAGCAGCCCAGGGCGTCTAGAAGGTGAGCAGTTCTTC
.,.,TRBV25-1,TRBJ2-3,CASSDAEELTDTQYF,TGTGCCAGCAGTGATGCAGAGGAATTGACAGATACGCAGTATTTT
.,.,TRBV4-1,TRBJ2-7,CASSRSDGSSYEQYF,TGCGCCAGCAGCCGATCGGACGGGAGCTCCTACGAGCAGTACTTC
.,.,TRBV28,TRBJ1-3,CASSLFGNTIYF,TGTGCCAGCAGTTTATTTGGAAACACCATATATTTT
.,.,TRBV7-9,TRBJ1-2,CASSLQGQFGYTF,TGTGCCAGCAGCTTACAGGGGCAGTTTGGCTACACCTTC
TRBD1,.,TRBV18,TRBJ2-7,CASSPGVHRGEQYF,TGTGCCAGCTCACCAGGAGTTCACAGGGGAGAGCAGTACTTC
.,many,TRBV5-1,TRBJ1-2,CASSPGTVNYGYTF,TGCGCCAGCAGCCCAGGGACGGTTAACTATGGCTACACCTTC
.,few,TRBV6-2/TRBV6-3,TRBJ1-2,CASRTESGYGYTF,TGTGCCAGCAGGACGGAGAGCGGCTATGGCTACACCTTC
.,once,TRBV7-9,TRBJ1-5,CASSLSPCNQPQHF,TGTGCCAGCAGCTTAAGTCCGTGTAATCAGCCCCAGCATTTT
TRBD1,.,TRBV4-3,TRBJ1-5,CASSQRNRDRGLPSNQPQHF,TGCGCCAGCAGCCAAAGGAACCGGGACAGGGGGCTACCTAGCAATCAGCCCCAGCATTTT
TRBD1,.,TRBV20-1,TRBJ2-7,CSAKTGGKYEQYF,TGCAGTGCTAAGACAGGGGGTAAATACGAGCAGTACTTC
TRBD2,many,TRBV29-1,TRBJ2-7,CSVGWTSGAYEQYF,TGCAGCGTTGGTTGGACTAGCGGGGCCTACGAGCAGTACTTC
TRBD1,.,TRBV4-1,TRBJ1-2,CASSHAIGTDGGYTF,TGCGCCAGCAGCCATGCCATAGGGACAGATGGTGGCTACACCTTC
.,.,TRBV7-9,TRBJ2-1,CASCLKGGYDNEQFF,TGTGCCAGCTGCTTAAAAGGGGGATACGACAATGAGCAGTTCTTC
TRBD2,.,TRBV5-4,TRBJ2-2,CASSLSRDYNTGELFF,TGTGCCAGCAGCTTGAGCCGGGACTATAACACCGGGGAGCTGTTTTTT
.,few,TRBV4-3,TRBJ2-7,CASSQDGFGGEVDEQYF,TGCGCCAGCAGCCAAGACGGTTTCGGGGGAGAGGTAGACGAGCAGTACTTC
TRBD1,.,TRBV25-1,TRBJ1-4,CASSRQGWANEKLFF,TGTGCCAGCAGTCGACAGGGATGGGCTAATGAAAAACTGTTTTTT
.,few,TRBV5-6,TRBJ2-7,CASSLLQGTYEQYF,TGTGCCAGCAGCTTGTTGCAGGGAACCTACGAGCAGTACTTC
TRBD2,once,TRBV20-1,TRBJ2-7,CSASGTSSEYEQYF,TGCAGTGCTTCCGGGACTAGTAGTGAGTACGAGCAGTACTTC
TRBD1,.,TRBV11-2,TRBJ2-4,CASSPVPGQGITLYTKNIQYF,TGTGCCAGCAGCCCCGTTCCGGGACAGGGGATTACATTATATACCAAAAACATTCAGTACTTC